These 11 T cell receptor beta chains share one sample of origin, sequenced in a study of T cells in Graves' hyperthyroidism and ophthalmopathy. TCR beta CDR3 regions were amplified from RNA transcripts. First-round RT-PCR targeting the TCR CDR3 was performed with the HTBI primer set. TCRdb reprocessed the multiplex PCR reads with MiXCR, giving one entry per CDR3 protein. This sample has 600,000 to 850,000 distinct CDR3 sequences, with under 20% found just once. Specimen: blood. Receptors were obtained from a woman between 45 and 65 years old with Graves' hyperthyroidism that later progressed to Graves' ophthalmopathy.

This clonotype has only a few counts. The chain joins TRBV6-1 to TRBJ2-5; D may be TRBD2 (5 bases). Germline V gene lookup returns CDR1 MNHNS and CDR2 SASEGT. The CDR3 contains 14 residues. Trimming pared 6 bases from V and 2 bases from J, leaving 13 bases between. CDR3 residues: CASSSGLLQETQYF. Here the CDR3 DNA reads TGTGCCAGCAGCTCCGGACTGCTGCAAGAGACCCAGTACTTC.

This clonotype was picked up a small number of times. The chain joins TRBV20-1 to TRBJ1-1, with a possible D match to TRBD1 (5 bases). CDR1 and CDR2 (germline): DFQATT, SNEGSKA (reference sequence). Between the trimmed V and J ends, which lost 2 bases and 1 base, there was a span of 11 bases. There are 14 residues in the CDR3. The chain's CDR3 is CSARPGRENTEAFF. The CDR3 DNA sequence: TGCAGTGCTAGACCGGGACGGGAGAACACTGAAGCTTTCTTT.

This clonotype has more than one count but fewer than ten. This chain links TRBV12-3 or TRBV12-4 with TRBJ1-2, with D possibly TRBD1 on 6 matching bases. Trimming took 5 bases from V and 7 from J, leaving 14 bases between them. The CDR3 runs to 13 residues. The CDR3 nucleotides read TGTGCCAGCAGTCACAGGGTTCTAGGTGGCTACACCTTC. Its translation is CASSHRVLGGYTF.

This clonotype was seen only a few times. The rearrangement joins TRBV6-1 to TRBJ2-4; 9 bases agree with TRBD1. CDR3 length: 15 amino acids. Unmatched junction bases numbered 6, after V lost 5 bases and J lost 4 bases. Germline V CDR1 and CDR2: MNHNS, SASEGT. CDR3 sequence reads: CASSYSGTGKNIQYF. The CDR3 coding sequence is TGTGCCAGCAGTTATTCCGGGACAGGGAAAAACATTCAGTACTTC.

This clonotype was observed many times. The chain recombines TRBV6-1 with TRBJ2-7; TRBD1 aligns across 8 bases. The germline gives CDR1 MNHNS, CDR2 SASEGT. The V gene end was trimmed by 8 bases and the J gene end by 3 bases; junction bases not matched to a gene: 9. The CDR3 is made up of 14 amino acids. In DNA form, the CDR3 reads TGTGCCAGCGAACTAGGAGACAGGGGCTACGAGCAGTACTTC. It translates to CASELGDRGYEQYF.

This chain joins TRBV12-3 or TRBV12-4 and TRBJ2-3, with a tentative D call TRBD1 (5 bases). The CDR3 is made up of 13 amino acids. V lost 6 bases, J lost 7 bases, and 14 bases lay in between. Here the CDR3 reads CASSLDTYYTQYF. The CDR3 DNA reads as TGTGCCAGCAGCTTGGACACCTACTATACGCAGTATTTT.

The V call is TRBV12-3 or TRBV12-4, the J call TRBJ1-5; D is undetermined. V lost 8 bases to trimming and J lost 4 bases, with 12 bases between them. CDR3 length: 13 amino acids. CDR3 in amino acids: CASGEQLNQPQHF. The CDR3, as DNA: TGTGCCAGCGGTGAACAATTAAATCAGCCCCAGCATTTT.

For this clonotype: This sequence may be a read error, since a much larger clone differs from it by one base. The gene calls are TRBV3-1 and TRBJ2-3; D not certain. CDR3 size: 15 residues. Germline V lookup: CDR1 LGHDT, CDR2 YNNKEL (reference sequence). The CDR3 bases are TGTGCCAGCAACCAAGTGGTAAGGGGCACAGATACGCAGTATTTT. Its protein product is CASNQVVRGTDTQYF.

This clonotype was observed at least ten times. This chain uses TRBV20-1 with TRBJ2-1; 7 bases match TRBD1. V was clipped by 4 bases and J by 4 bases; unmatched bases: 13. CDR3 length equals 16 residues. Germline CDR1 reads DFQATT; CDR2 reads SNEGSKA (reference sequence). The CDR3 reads CSATQTGSKPYNEQFF. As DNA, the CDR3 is TGCAGTGCTACCCAGACAGGGTCTAAGCCTTACAATGAGCAGTTCTTC.

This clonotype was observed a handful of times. The CDR3, as DNA: TGTGCCAGCAGCCAAGATCTCGTGACGGTCTACGAGCAGTACTTC. Encoded protein: CASSQDLVTVYEQYF. The chain employs TRBV3-1 and TRBJ2-7; D unclear. The V gene's germline CDR1 is LGHDT and CDR2 YNNKEL (reference sequence). The CDR3 loop spans 15 amino acids. The V end was cut by 0 bases, the J end by 3 bases, with 12 bases between.

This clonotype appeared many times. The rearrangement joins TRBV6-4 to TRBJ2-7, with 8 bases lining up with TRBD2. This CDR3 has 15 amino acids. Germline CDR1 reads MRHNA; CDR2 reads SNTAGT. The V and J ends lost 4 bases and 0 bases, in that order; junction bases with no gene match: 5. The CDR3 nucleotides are TGTGCCAGCAGTGTGGCTAGCGGGTTCTCCTACGAGCAGTACTTC. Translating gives CASSVASGFSYEQYF.